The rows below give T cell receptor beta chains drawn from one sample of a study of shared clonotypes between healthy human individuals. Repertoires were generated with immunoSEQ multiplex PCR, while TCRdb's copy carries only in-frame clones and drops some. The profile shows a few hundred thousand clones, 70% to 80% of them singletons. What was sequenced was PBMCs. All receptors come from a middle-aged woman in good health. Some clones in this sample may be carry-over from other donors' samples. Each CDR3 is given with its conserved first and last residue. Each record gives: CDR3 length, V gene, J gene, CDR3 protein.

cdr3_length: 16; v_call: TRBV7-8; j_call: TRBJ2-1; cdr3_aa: CASSLGGQGGYNEQFF
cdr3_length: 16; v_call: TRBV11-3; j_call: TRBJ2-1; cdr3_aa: CASSLVGTSGNNEQFF
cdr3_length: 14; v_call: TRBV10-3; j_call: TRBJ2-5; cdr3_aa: CAISESRGSETQYF
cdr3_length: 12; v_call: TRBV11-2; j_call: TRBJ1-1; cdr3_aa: CASSLRDTEAFF
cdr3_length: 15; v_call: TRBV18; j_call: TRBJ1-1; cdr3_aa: CASSPDAGLGTEAFF
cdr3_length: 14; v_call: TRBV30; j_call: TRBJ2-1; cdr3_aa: CAYHPSGSSNEQFF
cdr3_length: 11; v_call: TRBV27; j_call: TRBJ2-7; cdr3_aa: CASSPSYEQYF
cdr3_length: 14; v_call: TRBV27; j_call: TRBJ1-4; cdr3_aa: CASRRQGGDEKLFF
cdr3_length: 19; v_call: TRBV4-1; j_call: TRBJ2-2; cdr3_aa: CASSQDREREGPRTGELFF
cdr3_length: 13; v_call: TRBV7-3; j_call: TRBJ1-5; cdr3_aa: CASSLSGNQPKHF
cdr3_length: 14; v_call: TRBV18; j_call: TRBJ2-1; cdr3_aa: CASSLGTSGTEQFF